A single sample gave rise to the 2 T cell receptor beta chains below, sequenced in a study of blood T cells in healthy people across ages. It was with a sample-barcoded 5' primer and a J-beta primer mix that a second PCR of roughly 7 to 12 cycles was run. TCRdb redid the calling of the 5' RACE reads with MiXCR, one entry per CDR3 protein. Of 700,000 or so distinct CDR3 sequences in the sample, approximately 22% are singletons; the top ten hold roughly a fifth. Sequencing was performed on blood. These receptors were obtained from an older man in good health.

This CDR3 reads CASGFPGLAGSGEQFF. The CDR3 nucleotides read TGTGCTAGTGGTTTCCCGGGACTAGCGGGATCGGGTGAGCAGTTCTTC. The chain joins TRBV12-5 to TRBJ2-1; 13 nucleotides agree with TRBD2. This CDR3 has 16 amino acids. With 3 bases clipped from V and 9 bases from J, the junction kept 8 bases outside the gene matches. Germline CDR1 LGHNT, CDR2 FRNRAP.

This clonotype was detected ten times or more. This chain connects TRBV10-3 to TRBJ2-1; unclear D gene. The V end lost 11 bases, the J end lost 4 bases, and 18 bases lay between the germline ends. This CDR3 spans 14 amino acids. Germline values: CDR1 ENHRY, CDR2 SYGVKD. The CDR3: CAVDGGDLYNEQFF. For the CDR3, the DNA is TGTGCCGTCGATGGCGGTGATTTGTACAATGAGCAGTTCTTC.